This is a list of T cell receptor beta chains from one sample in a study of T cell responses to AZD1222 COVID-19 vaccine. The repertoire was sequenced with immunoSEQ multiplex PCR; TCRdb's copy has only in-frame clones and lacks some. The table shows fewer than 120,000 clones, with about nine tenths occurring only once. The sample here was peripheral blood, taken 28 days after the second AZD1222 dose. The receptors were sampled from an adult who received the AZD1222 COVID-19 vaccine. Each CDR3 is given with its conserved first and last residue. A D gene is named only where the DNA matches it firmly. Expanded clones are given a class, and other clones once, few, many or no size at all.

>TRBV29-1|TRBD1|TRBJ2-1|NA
CSVEDPGQGRFF
TGCAGCGTTGAAGATCCAGGACAGGGACGGTTCTTC
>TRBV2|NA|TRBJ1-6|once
CASSQRDGPRRF
TGTGCCAGCAGTCAAAGGGACGGACCTCGGCGCTTT
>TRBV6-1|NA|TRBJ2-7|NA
CASSEALGRVYEQYF
TGTGCCAGCAGTGAAGCATTGGGCAGGGTCTACGAGCAGTACTTC
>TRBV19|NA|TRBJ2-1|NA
CASTPGVGSYNEQFF
TGTGCCAGTACTCCGGGGGTTGGCTCCTACAATGAGCAGTTCTTC
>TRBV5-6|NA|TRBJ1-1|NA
CASSLVGGINTEAFF
TGTGCCAGCAGCTTGGTGGGGGGAATAAACACTGAAGCTTTCTTT
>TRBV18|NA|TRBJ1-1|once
CASSPRAENTEAFF
TGTGCCAGCTCCCCAAGGGCAGAGAACACTGAAGCTTTCTTT
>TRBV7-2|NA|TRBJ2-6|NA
CASSLERLSGANVLTF
TGTGCCAGCAGCTTAGAGAGGTTATCTGGGGCCAACGTCCTGACTTTC
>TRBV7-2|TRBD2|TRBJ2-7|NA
CASSSSGFSYEQYF
TGTGCCAGCAGCTCTAGCGGCTTTTCCTACGAGCAGTACTTC
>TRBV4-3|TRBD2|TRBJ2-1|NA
CASSQGGTYNEQFF
TGCGCCAGCAGCCAGGGGGGGACGTACAATGAGCAGTTCTTC
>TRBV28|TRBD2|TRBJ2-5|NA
CASSRTSWYQETQYF
TGTGCCAGCAGTCGGACTAGCTGGTACCAAGAGACCCAGTACTTC
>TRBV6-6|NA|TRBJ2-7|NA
CASSYSYGRTSYEQYF
TGTGCCAGCAGTTACTCGTACGGGCGTACCTCCTACGAGCAGTACTTC
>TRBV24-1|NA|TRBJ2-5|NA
CATSAGKRQLSETQYF
TGTGCCACCAGTGCCGGGAAGCGACAACTCTCGGAGACCCAGTACTTC
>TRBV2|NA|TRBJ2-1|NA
CASSVLENEQFF
TGTGCCAGCAGTGTATTAGAGAATGAGCAGTTCTTC
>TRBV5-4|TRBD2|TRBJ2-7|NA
CASSLAGSGGAYEQYF
TGTGCCAGCAGCTTGGCCGGGTCCGGGGGGGCCTACGAGCAGTACTTC
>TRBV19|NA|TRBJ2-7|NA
CASSIVWRTSYEQYF
TGTGCCAGTAGTATAGTCTGGCGGACCTCCTACGAGCAGTACTTC
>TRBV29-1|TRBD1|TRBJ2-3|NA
CSVPGQGTDTQYF
TGCAGCGTCCCAGGACAGGGTACAGATACGCAGTATTTT
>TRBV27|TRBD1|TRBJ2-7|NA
CASSARATGGYNEQYF
TGTGCCAGCAGTGCCCGAGCGACAGGGGGTTATAACGAGCAGTACTTC
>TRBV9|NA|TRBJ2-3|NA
CASSAGDRTDTQYF
TGTGCCAGCAGCGCGGGGGACCGCACAGATACGCAGTATTTT
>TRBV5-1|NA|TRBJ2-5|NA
CASSLLYQETQYF
TGCGCCAGCAGCTTACTGTACCAAGAGACCCAGTACTTC
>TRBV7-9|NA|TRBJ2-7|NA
CASSLGAVSYEQYF
TGTGCCAGCAGCTTGGGGGCAGTCTCCTACGAGCAGTACTTC
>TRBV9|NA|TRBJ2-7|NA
CASSPTPGRTYEQYF
TGTGCCAGCAGCCCAACACCGGGACGGACCTACGAGCAGTACTTC
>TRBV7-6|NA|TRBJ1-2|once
CASSLNLGTSGYGYTF
TGTGCCAGCAGCTTAAATCTGGGGACCTCAGGCTATGGCTACACCTTC
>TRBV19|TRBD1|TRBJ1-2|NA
CASTQDRAGGYTF
TGTGCCAGTACCCAGGACAGGGCGGGGGGCTACACCTTC
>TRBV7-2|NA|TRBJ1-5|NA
CASSLRLNQPQHF
TGTGCCAGCAGCCTTCGGCTCAATCAGCCCCAGCATTTT
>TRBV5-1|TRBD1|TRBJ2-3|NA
CASSLDRGVSDTQYF
TGCGCCAGCAGCTTGGACAGGGGAGTTTCAGATACGCAGTATTTT
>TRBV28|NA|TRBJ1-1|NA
CASSLSGREAFF
TGTGCCAGCAGTTTATCAGGTCGCGAAGCTTTCTTT
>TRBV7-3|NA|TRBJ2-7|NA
CASSLRDTSYEQYF
TGTGCCAGCAGCTTAAGGGACACTAGCTACGAGCAGTACTTC
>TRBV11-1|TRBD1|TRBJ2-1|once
CASSKGQGYNEQFF
TGTGCCAGCAGCAAAGGACAGGGGTACAATGAGCAGTTCTTC
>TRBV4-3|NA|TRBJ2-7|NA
CASSQDRGYEQYF
TGCGCCAGCAGCCAAGATCGGGGCTACGAGCAGTACTTC
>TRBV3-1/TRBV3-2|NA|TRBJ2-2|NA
CASSQGGTGELFF
TGTGCCAGCAGCCAAGGAGGGACCGGGGAGCTGTTTTTT
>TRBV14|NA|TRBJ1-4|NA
CASSQAVGRHEKLFF
TGTGCCAGCAGCCAAGCCGTGGGGCGCCATGAAAAACTGTTTTTT
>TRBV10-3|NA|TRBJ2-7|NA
CAISGAWGHDLYEQYF
TGTGCCATCAGTGGGGCGTGGGGCCATGACCTTTACGAGCAGTACTTC
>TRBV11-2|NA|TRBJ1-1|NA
CASSATRGAEAFF
TGTGCCAGCAGCGCTACTCGGGGGGCTGAAGCTTTCTTT
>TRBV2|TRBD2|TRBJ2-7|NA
CASRGLAGGTRYEQYF
TGTGCCAGCAGGGGACTAGCGGGGGGGACTAGGTACGAGCAGTACTTC
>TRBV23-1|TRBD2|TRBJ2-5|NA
CASRPASEGGNETQYF
TGCGCCAGCAGGCCAGCATCAGAGGGAGGGAATGAGACCCAGTACTTC
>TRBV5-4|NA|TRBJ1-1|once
CASSRNMGVTEAFF
TGTGCCAGCAGCCGAAATATGGGGGTCACTGAAGCTTTCTTT
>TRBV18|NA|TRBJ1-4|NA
CASSPMIQNVNEKLFF
TGTGCCAGCTCACCAATGATACAGAACGTTAATGAAAAACTGTTTTTT
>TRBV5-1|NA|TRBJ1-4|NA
CASSLAGRGEKLFF
TGCGCCAGCAGCTTGGCCGGGCGAGGTGAAAAACTGTTTTTT
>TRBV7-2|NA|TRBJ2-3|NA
CASSLSPGLDTQYF
TGTGCCAGCAGCTTATCTCCGGGGTTGGATACGCAGTATTTT
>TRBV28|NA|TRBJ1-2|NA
CASSLAGTYGYTF
TGTGCCAGCAGTTTAGCAGGGACCTATGGCTACACCTTC
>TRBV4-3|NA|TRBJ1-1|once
CASSQDRTGAFSEAFF
TGCGCCAGCAGCCAAGATCGGACGGGGGCATTCTCTGAAGCTTTCTTT
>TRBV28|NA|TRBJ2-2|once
CASSLFRWGTGELFF
TGTGCCAGCAGTTTATTCCGGTGGGGCACCGGGGAGCTGTTTTTT
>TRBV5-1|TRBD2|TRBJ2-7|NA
CASSSGSGGDEQYF
TGCGCCAGCAGCTCCGGTAGCGGGGGGGACGAGCAGTACTTC
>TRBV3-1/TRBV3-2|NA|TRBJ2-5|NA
CASSQGETQYF
TGTGCCAGCAGCCAAGGGGAGACCCAGTACTTC
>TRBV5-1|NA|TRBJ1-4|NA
CASSPDSATNEKLFF
TGCGCCAGCAGCCCGGACAGTGCAACTAATGAAAAACTGTTTTTT
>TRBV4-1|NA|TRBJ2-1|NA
CASSQKELGDNEQFF
TGCGCCAGCAGCCAAAAAGAATTAGGGGACAATGAGCAGTTCTTC
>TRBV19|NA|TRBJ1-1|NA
CASSITGGTEAFF
TGTGCCAGTAGTATTACCGGGGGCACTGAAGCTTTCTTT
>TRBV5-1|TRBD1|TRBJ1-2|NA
CASSLENRGYYGYTF
TGCGCCAGCAGCTTGGAGAACAGGGGCTACTATGGCTACACCTTC
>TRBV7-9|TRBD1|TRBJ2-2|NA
CASRTGGTGELFF
TGTGCCAGCAGGACAGGGGGTACCGGGGAGCTGTTTTTT
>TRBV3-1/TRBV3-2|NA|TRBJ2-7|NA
CASSRGGDGSYEQYF
TGTGCCAGCAGCCGTGGTGGCGACGGATCCTACGAGCAGTACTTC
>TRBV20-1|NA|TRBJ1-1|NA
CSASTGTRAFF
TGCAGTGCTAGTACCGGGACAAGAGCTTTCTTT
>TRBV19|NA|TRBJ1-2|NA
CASSMAGLGYTF
TGTGCCAGTAGTATGGCGGGATTGGGCTACACCTTC
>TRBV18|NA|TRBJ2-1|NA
CASSPLGYNEQFF
TGTGCCAGCTCACCACTGGGTTACAATGAGCAGTTCTTC
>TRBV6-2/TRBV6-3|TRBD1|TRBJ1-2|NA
CASSYSGDRPNYGYTF
TGTGCCAGCAGTTACTCTGGGGACAGGCCTAACTATGGCTACACCTTC